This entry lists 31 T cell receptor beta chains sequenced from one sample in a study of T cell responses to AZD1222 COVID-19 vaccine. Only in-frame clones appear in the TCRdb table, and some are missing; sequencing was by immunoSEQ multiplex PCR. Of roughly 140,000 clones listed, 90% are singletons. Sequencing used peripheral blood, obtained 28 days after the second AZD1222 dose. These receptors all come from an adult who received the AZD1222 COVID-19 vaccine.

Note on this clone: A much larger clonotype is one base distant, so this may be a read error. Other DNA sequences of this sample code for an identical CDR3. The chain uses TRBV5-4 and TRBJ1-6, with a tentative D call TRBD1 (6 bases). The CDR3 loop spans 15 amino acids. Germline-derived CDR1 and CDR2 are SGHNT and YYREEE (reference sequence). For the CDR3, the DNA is TGTGCCGGATTTAACCAGGGGTCCTACAATTCACCCCTCCACTTT. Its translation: CAGFNQGSYNSPLHF.

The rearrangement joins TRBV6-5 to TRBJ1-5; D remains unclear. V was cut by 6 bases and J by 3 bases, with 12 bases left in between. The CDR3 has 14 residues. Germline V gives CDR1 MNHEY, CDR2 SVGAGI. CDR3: CASSLDGDNQPQHF. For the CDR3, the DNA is TGTGCCAGCAGCCTGGACGGTGACAATCAGCCCCAGCATTTT.

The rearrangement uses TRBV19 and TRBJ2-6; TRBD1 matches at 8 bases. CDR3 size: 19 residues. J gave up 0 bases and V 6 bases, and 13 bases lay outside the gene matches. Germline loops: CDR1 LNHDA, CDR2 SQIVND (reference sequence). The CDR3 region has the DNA TGTGCCAGTAGCCGGGGGTCAGGGGGCCCGACCTCTGGGGCCAACGTCCTGACTTTC. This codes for CASSRGSGGPTSGANVLTF.

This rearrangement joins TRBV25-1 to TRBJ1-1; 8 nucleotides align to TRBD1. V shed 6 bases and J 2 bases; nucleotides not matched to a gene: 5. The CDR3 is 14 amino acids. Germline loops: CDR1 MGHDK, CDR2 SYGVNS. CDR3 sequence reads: CASSRTGTNTEAFF. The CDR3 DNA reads TGTGCCAGCAGCCGGACAGGGACTAACACTGAAGCTTTCTTT.

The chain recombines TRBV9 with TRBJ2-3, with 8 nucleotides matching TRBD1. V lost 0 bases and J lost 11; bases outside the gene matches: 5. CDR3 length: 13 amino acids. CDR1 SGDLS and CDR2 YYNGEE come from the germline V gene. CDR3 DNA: TGTGCCAGCAGCGTAGGGGGGACAGGAAGGCAGTATTTT. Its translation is CASSVGGTGRQYF.

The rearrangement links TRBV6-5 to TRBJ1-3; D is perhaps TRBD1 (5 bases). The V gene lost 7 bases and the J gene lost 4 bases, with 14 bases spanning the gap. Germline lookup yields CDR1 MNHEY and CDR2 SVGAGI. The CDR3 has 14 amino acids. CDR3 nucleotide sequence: TGTGCCAGCAAGAGAGGAACAGGCGGAAACACCATATATTTT. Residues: CASKRGTGGNTIYF.

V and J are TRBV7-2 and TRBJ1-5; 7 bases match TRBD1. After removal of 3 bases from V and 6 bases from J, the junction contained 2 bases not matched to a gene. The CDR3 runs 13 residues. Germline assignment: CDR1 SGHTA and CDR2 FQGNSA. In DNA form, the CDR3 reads TGTGCCAGCAGCTTCGACAGGGCTCAGCCCCAGCATTTT. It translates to CASSFDRAQPQHF.

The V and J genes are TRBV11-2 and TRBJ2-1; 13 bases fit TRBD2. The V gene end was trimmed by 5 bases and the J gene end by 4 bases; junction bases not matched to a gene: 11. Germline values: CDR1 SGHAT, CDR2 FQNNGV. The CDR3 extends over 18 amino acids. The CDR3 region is CASSLGLAGDTTYNEQFF. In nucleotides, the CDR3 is TGTGCCAGCAGCCTCGGACTAGCGGGGGATACCACTTACAATGAGCAGTTCTTC. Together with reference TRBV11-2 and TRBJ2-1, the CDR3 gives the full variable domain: EAGVAQSPRYKIIEKRQSVAFWCNPISGHATLYWYQQILGQGPKLLIQFQNNGVVDDSQLPKDRFSAERLKGVDSTLKIQPAKLEDSAVYLCASSLGLAGDTTYNEQFFGPGTRLTVL.

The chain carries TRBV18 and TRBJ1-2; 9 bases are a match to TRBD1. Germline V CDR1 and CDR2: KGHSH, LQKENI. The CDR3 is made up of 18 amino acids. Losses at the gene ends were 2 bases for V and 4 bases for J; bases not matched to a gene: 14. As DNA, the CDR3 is TGTGCCAGCTCACCAACTGGCCCCGGGACAGGGCGAGGCTATGGCTACACCTTC. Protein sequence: CASSPTGPGTGRGYGYTF.

The CDR3 reads CAWVTGSTGNTIYF. The CDR3, as DNA: TGTGCCTGGGTGACAGGGTCAACTGGAAACACCATATATTTT. This chain connects TRBV30 to TRBJ1-3; 7 bases map to TRBD1. The CDR3 has 14 residues. Germline loops: CDR1 GTSNPN, CDR2 SVGIG (reference sequence). Trimming removed 5 bases from V and 2 bases from J; junction bases left unmatched: 6.

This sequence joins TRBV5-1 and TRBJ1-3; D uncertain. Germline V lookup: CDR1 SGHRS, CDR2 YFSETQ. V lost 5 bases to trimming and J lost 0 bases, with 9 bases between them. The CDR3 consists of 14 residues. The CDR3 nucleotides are TGCGCCAGCAGGGACGGTAACTCTGGAAACACCATATATTTT. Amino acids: CASRDGNSGNTIYF.

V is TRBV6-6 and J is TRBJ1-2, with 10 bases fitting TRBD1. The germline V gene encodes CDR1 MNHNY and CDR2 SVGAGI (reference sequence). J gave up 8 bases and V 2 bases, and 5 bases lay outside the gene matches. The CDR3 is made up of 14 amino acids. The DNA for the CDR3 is TGTGCCAGCAGTTACGGGACAGGGGTCGAGGGCTACACCTTC. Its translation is CASSYGTGVEGYTF.

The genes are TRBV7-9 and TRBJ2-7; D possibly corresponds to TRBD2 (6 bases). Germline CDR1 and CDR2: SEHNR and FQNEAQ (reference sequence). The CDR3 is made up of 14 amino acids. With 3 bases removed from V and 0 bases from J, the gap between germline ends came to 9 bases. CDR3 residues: CASSFDGSSYEQYF. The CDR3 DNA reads TGTGCCAGCAGCTTCGACGGGAGCTCCTACGAGCAGTACTTC. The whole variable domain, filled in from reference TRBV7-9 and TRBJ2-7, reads DTGVSQNPRHKITKRGQNVTFRCDPISEHNRLYWYRQTLGQGPEFLTYFQNEAQLEKSRLLSDRFSAERPKGSFSTLEIQRTEQGDSAMYLCASSFDGSSYEQYFGPGTRLTVT.

The CDR3 DNA reads as TGTGCCAGCAGCTTACGACACACCGGGGAGCTGTTTTTT. Its protein is CASSLRHTGELFF. V gene TRBV5-5 combines with J gene TRBJ2-2; the D is unclear. CDR1 and CDR2 from the germline V gene are SGHKS and YYEKEE (reference sequence). V lost 2 bases to trimming and J lost 3 bases, with 5 bases between them. The CDR3 has 13 amino acids.

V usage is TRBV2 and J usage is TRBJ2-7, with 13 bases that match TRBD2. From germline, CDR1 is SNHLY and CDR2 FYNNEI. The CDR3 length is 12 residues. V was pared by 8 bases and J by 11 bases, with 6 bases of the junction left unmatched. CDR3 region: CASGWTSGSEYF. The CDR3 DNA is TGTGCCAGCGGATGGACTAGCGGGAGTGAGTACTTC.

Written as DNA, the CDR3 is TGTGCCAGCAGCTTAAATCTCGGCAGAAGCTCTGGGGCCAACGTCCTGACTTTC. Translating gives CASSLNLGRSSGANVLTF. The chain joins TRBV7-2 to TRBJ2-6; D ambiguous. The CDR3 runs 18 residues. V lost 2 bases and J 0 bases, leaving 14 bases between the germline ends. Germline CDR1 SGHTA, CDR2 FQGNSA.

CDR3 DNA sequence: TGTGCCAGCAGCTCCACCAGATTCACCTCTAATTCACCCCTCCACTTT. It yields the protein CASSSTRFTSNSPLHF. V is TRBV7-9 and J is TRBJ1-6, with D hard to call. Trimming pared 4 bases from V and 6 bases from J, leaving 16 bases between. CDR3 size: 16 residues. CDR1 and CDR2 (germline): SEHNR, FQNEAQ (reference sequence).

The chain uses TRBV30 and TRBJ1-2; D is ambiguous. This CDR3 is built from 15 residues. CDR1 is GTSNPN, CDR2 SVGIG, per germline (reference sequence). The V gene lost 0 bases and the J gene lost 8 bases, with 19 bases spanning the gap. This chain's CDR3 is CAWSVINREQRGYTF. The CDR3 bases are TGTGCCTGGAGTGTTATCAACCGGGAACAGCGCGGCTACACCTTC.

CDR3 bases: TGTGCCTCTACGGCGGGATTAAGCTCCTATAATTCACCCCTCCACTTT. The encoded protein is CASTAGLSSYNSPLHF. This chain links TRBV30 with TRBJ1-6; no clear D gene. The CDR3 spans 16 residues. The V end was cut by 7 bases, the J end by 0 bases, with 16 bases between. The V gene's germline CDR1 is GTSNPN and CDR2 SVGIG (reference sequence).

CDR3 sequence reads: CASSIDTSLGNTIYF. CDR3 DNA sequence: TGTGCCAGCAGCATAGACACCTCACTCGGAAACACCATATATTTT. The chain links TRBV7-2 to TRBJ1-3; D gene unclear. CDR1 and CDR2 (germline): SGHTA, FQGNSA. The V end was cut by 5 bases, the J end by 4 bases, with 15 bases between. The CDR3 is 15 residues long.

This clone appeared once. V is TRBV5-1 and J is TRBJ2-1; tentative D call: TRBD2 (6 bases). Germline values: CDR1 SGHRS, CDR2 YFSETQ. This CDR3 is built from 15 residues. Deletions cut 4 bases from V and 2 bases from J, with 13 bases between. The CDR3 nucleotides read TGCGCCAGCAGCGTTAGCGGTAAGCCCTACAATGAGCAGTTCTTC. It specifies CASSVSGKPYNEQFF.

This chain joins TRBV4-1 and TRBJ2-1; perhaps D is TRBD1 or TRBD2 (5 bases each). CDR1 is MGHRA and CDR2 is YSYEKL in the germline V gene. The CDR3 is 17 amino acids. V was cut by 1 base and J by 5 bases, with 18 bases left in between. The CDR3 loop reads CASSQGGARTRDNEQFF. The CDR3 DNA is TGCGCCAGCAGCCAAGGTGGGGCACGTACGCGGGACAATGAGCAGTTCTTC.

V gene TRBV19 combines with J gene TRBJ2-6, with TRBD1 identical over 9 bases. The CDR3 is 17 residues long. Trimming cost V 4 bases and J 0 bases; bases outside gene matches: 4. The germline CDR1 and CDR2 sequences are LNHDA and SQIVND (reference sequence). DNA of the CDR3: TGTGCCAGTAGTAGCGGGACAGGGAGCTCTGGGGCCAACGTCCTGACTTTC. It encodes CASSSGTGSSGANVLTF.

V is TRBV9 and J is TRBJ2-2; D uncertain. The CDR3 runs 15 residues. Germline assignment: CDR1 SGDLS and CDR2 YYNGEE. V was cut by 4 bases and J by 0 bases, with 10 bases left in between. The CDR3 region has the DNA TGTGCCAGCAGCTCCCGTGGTGCGAACACCGGGGAGCTGTTTTTT. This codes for CASSSRGANTGELFF.

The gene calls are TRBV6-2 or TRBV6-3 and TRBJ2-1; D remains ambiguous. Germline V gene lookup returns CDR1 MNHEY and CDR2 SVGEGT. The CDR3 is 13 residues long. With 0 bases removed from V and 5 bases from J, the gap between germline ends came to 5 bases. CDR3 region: CASSYSTDNEQFF. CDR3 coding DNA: TGTGCCAGCAGTTACTCGACGGACAATGAGCAGTTCTTC.

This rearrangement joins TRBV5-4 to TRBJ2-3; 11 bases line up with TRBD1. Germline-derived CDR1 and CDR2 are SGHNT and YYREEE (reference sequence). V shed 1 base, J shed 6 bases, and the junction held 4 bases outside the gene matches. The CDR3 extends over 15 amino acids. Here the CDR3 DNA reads TGTGCCAGCAGCTTGAGGACAGGGGGCTTGGATACGCAGTATTTT. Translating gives CASSLRTGGLDTQYF.

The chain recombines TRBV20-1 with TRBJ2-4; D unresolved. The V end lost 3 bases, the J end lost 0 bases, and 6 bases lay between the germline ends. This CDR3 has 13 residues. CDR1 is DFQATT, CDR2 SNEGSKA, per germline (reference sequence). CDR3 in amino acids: CSASVRAKNIQYF. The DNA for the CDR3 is TGCAGTGCTAGTGTGAGAGCCAAAAACATTCAGTACTTC.

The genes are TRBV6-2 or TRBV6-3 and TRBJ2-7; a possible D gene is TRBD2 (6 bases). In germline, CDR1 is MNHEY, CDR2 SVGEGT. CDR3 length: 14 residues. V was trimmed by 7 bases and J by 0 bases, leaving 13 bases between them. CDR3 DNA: TGTGCCAGCAACCCTCGGGGGACCTCCTACGAGCAGTACTTC. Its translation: CASNPRGTSYEQYF.

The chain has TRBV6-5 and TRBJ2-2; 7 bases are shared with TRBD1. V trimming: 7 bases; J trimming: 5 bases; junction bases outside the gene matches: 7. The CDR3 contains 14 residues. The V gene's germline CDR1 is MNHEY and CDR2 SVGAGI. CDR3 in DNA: TGTGCCAGCAAGGGAGACAGGGCTACCGGGGAGCTGTTTTTT. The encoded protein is CASKGDRATGELFF.

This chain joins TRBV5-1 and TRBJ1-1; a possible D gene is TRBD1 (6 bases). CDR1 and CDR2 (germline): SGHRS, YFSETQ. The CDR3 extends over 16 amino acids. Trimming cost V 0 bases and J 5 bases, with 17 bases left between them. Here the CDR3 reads CASSLDLGGRGTEAFF. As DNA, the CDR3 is TGCGCCAGCAGCTTGGATTTGGGGGGCCGTGGGACTGAAGCTTTCTTT.

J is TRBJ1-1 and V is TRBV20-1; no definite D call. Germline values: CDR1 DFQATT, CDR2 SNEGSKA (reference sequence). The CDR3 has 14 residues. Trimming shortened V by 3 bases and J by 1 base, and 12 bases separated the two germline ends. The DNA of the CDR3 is TGCAGTGCTAGTAGGCCAGCAGCGAACACTGAAGCTTTCTTT. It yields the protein CSASRPAANTEAFF.